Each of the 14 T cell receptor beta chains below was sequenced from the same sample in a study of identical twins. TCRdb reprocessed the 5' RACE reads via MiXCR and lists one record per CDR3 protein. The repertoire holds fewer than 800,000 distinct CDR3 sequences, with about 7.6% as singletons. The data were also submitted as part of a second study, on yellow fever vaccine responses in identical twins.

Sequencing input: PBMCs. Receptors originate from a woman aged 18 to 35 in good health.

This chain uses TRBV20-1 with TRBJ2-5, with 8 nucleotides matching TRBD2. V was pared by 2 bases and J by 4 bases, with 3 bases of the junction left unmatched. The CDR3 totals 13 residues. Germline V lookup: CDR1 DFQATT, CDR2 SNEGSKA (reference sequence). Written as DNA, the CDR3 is TGCAGTGCTAGAATCCTAGCGGGAGAGACCCAGTACTTC. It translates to CSARILAGETQYF.

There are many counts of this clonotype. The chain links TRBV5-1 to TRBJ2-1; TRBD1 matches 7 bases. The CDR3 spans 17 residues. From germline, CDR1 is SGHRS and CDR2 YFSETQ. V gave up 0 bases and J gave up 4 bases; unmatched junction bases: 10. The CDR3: CASSLAQTGARYNEQFF. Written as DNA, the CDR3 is TGCGCCAGCAGCTTGGCACAAACAGGGGCGAGGTACAATGAGCAGTTCTTC.

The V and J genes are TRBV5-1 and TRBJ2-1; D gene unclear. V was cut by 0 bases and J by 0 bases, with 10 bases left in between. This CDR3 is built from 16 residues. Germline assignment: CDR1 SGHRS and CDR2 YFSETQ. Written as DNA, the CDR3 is TGCGCCAGCAGCTTGGATGTCTGGAGCTCCTACAATGAGCAGTTCTTC. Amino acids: CASSLDVWSSYNEQFF.

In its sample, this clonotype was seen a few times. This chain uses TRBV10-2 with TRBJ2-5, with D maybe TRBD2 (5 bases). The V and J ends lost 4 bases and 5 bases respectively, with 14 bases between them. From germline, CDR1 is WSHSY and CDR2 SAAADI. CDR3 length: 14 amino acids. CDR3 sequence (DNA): TGCGCCAGCAGTGCTCTAGCTAGTAGGGAGACCCAGTACTTC. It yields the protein CASSALASRETQYF.

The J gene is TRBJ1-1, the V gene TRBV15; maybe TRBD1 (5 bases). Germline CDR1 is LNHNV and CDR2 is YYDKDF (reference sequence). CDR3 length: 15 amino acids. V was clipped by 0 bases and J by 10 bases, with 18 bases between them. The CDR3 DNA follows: TGTGCCACCAGCAGAGACGTCGGGGCGGAGAGGCGAGCTTTCTTT. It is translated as CATSRDVGAERRAFF.

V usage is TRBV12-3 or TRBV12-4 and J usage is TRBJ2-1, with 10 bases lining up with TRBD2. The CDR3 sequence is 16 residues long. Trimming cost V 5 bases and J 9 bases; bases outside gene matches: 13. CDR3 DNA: TGTGCCAGCAGTCCCGAAAGCGGGGGGGCCGTTGGTGAGCAGTTCTTC. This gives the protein CASSPESGGAVGEQFF.

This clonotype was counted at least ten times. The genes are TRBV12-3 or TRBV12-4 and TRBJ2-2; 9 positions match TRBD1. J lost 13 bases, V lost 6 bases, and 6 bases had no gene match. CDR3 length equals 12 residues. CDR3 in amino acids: CASSTTGGRLFF. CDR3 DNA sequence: TGTGCCAGCAGCACGACAGGGGGAAGGCTGTTTTTT.

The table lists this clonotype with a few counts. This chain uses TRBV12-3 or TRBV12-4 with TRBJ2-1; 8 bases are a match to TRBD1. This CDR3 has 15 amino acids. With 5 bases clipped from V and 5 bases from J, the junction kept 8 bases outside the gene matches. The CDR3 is CASSQQGVINNEQFF. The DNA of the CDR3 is TGTGCCAGCAGTCAACAGGGGGTTATTAACAATGAGCAGTTCTTC.

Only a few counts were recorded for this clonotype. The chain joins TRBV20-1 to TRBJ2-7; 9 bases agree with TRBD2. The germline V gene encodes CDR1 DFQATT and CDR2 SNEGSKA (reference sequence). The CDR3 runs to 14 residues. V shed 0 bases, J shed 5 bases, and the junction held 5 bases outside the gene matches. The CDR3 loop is CSARDGSGSNEQYF. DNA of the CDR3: TGCAGTGCTAGAGATGGTAGCGGGAGTAACGAGCAGTACTTC.

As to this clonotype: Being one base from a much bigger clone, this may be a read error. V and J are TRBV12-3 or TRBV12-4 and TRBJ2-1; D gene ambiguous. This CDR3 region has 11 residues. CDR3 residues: CASRLVGEQFF. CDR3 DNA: TGTGCCAGCAGGTTAGTGGGAGAGCAGTTCTTC.

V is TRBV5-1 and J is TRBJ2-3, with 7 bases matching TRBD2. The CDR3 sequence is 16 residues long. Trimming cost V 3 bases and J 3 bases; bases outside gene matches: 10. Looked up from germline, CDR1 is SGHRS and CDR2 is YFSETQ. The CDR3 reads CASSWGGIYGTDTQYF. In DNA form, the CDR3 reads TGCGCCAGCAGCTGGGGGGGTATATATGGGACAGATACGCAGTATTTT.

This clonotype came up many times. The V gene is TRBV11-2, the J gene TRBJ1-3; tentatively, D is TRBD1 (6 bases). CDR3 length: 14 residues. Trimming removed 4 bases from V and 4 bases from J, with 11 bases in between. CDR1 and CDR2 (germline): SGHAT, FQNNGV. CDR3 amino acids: CASSYQGMGNTIYF. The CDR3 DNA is TGTGCCAGCAGCTACCAGGGGATGGGAAACACCATATATTTT.

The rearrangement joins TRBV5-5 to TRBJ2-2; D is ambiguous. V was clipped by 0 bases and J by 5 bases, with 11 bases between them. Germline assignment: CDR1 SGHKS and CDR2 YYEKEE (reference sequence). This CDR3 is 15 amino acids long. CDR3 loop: CASSLASLGTGELFF. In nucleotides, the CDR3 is TGTGCCAGCAGCTTGGCTAGTCTAGGTACCGGGGAGCTGTTTTTT. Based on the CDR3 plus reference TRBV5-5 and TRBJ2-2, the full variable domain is DAGVTQSPTHLIKTRGQQVTLRCSPISGHKSVSWYQQVLGQGPQFIFQYYEKEERGRGNFPDRFSARQFPNYSSELNVNALLLGDSALYLCASSLASLGTGELFFGEGSRLTVL.

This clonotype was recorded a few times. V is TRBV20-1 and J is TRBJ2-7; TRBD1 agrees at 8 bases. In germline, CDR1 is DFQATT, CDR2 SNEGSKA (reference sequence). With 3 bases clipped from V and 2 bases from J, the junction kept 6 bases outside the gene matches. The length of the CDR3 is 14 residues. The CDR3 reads CSASTGGVPYEQYV. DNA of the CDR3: TGCAGTGCTAGTACAGGGGGTGTTCCCTACGAGCAGTACGTC.